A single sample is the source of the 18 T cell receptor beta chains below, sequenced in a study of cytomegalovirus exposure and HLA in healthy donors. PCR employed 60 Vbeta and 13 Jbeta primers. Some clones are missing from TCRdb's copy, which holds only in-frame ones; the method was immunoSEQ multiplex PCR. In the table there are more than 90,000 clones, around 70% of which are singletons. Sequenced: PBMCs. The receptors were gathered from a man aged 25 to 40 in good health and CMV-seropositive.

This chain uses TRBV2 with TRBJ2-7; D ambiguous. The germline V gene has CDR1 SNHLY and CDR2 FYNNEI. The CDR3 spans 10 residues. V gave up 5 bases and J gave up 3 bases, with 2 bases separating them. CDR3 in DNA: TGTGCCAGCAGTCACTACGAGCAGTACGTC. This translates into CASSHYEQYV.

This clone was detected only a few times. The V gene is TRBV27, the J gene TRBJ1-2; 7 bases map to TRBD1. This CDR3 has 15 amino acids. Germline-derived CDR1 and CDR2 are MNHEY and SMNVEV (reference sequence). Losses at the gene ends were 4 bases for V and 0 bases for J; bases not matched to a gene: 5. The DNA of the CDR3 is TGTGCCAGCAGTTACAGTGACAGGGCTAACTATGGCTACACCTTC. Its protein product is CASSYSDRANYGYTF.

The CDR3 DNA follows: TGTGCCAGCAGTTCTGGACTACAAGATACGCAGTATTTT. Amino acids: CASSSGLQDTQYF. The chain links TRBV7-8 to TRBJ2-3; the D gene is possibly TRBD2 (6 bases). This CDR3 comprises 13 residues. CDR1 SGHVS and CDR2 FQNEAQ come from the germline V gene. Trimming cost V 6 bases and J 5 bases, with 12 bases left between them.

Here the CDR3 reads CASSLEGRGGDTQYF. The CDR3 region has the DNA TGTGCCAGCAGCTTAGAGGGGAGGGGGGGGGATACGCAGTATTTT. The chain combines TRBV5-4 with TRBJ2-3; possibly TRBD2 for D (7 bases). Per germline, CDR1 SGHNT and CDR2 YYREEE (reference sequence). With 2 bases removed from V and 6 bases from J, the gap between germline ends came to 16 bases. The CDR3 spans 15 residues.

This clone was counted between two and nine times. The CDR3 DNA reads as TGTGCCAGCAGTGGGCTAGCGGATTACAATGAGCAGTTCTTC. As protein: CASSGLADYNEQFF. The gene calls are TRBV2 and TRBJ2-1, with TRBD2 identical over 7 bases. The CDR3 runs 14 residues. Per germline, CDR1 SNHLY and CDR2 FYNNEI. Germline trimming cut 4 bases from V and 4 bases from J; bases unmatched to any gene: 4.

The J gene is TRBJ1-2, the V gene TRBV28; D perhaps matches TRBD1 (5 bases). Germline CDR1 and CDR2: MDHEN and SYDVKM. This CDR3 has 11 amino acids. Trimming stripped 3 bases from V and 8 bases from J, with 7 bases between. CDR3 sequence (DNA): TGTGCCAGCAGTTTCGGGGGGGGCTACACCTTC. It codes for CASSFGGGYTF.

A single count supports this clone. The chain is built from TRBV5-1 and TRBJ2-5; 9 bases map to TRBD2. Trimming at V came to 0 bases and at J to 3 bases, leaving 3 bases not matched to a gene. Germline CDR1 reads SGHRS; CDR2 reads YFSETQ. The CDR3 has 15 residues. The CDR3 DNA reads TGCGCCAGCAGCTTGGGATCTAGCGGGAAAGAGACCCAGTACTTC. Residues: CASSLGSSGKETQYF.

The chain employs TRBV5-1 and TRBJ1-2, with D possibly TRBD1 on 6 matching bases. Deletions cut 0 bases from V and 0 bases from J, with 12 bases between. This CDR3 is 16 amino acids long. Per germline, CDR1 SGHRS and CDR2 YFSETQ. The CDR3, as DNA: TGCGCCAGCAGCTTGGACAGGGAGGGTCCTAACTATGGCTACACCTTC. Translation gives CASSLDREGPNYGYTF.

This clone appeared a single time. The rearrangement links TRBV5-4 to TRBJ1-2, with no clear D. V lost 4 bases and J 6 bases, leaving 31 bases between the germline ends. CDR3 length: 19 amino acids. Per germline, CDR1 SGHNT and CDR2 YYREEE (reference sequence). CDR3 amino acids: CASSHSQRVQNPGGHGYTF. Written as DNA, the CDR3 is TGTGCCAGCAGCCATTCACAGCGGGTACAAAACCCCGGTGGGCATGGCTACACCTTC.

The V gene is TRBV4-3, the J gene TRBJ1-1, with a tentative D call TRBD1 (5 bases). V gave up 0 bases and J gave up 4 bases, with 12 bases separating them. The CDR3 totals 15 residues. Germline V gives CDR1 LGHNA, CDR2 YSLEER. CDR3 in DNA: TGCGCCAGCAGCCAAGATTGGGGGGTTAGCACTGAAGCTTTCTTT. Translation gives CASSQDWGVSTEAFF.

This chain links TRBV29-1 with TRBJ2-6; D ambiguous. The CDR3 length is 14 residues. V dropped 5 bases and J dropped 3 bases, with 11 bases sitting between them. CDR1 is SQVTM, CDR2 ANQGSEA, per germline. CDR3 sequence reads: CSVTNVDGANVLTF. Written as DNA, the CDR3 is TGCAGCGTTACTAACGTAGATGGGGCCAACGTCCTGACTTTC.

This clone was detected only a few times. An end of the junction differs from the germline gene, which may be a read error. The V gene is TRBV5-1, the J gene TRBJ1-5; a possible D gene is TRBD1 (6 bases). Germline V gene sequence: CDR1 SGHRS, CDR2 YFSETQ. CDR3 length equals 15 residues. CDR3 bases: TGCGCCAGCAGCTTGGGAGCTACAGGGAATCGGCCCCAGCATTTT. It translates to CASSLGATGNRPQHF.

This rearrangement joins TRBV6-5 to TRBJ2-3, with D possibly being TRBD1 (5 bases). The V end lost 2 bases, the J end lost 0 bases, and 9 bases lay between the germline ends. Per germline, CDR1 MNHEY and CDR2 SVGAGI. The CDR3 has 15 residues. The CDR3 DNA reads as TGTGCCAGCAGTTACGGGCAGGGAAGCACAGATACGCAGTATTTT. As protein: CASSYGQGSTDTQYF.

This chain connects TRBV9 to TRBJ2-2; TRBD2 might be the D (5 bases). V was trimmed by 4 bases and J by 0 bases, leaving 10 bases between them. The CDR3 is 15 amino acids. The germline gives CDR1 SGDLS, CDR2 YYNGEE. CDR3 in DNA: TGTGCCAGCAGCTCCCGGGGAACGAACACCGGGGAGCTGTTTTTT. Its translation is CASSSRGTNTGELFF.

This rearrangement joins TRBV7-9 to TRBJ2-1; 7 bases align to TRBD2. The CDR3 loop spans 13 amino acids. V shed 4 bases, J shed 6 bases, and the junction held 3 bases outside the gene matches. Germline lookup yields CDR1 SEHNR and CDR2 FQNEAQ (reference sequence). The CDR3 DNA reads TGTGCCAGCAGCTCCATAGCGGGCAATGAGCAGTTCTTC. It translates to CASSSIAGNEQFF.

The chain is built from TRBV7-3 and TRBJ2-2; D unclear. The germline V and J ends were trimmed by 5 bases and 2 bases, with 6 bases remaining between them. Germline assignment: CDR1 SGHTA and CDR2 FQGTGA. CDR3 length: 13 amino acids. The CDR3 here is CASSPLNTGELFF. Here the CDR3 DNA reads TGTGCCAGCAGCCCACTTAACACCGGGGAGCTGTTTTTT.

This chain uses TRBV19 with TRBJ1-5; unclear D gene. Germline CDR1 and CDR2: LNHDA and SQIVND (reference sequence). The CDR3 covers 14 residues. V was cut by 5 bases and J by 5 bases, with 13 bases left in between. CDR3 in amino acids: CASSPSGNHQPQHF. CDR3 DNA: TGTGCCAGTAGTCCCTCCGGGAACCATCAGCCCCAGCATTTT.

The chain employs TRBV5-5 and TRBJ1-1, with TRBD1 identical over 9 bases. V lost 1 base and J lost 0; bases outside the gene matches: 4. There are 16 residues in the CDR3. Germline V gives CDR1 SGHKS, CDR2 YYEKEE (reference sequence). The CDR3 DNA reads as TGTGCCAGCAGCTTGAGGACAGGGGTCTTGAACACTGAAGCTTTCTTT. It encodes CASSLRTGVLNTEAFF.